A single sample gave rise to the 22 T cell receptor beta chains below, sequenced in a study of radiation and T cells in renal cell carcinoma. Time point noted: baseline pretreatment blood. This sample's treatment: 15 Gy SBRT to primary tumor, nephrectomy 4 weeks later. Method: immunoSEQ multiplex PCR; TCRdb's copy keeps in-frame clones and lacks some. The data show nearly 50,000 clones, approximately 80% seen once. The starting material was blood, obtained from a patient whose treatment included radiotherapy and nephrectomy. All receptors come from a woman aged 70 to 79 with renal cell carcinoma.

V and J are TRBV27 and TRBJ2-2; D may be TRBD2 (5 bases). The CDR3 consists of 15 residues. Per the germline V gene, CDR1 is MNHEY and CDR2 is SMNVEV (reference sequence). V lost 6 bases and J 1 base, leaving 12 bases between the germline ends. CDR3 coding DNA: TGTGCCAGCAGAACTAGGGCAGAGAACACCGGGGAGCTGTTTTTT. The encoded protein is CASRTRAENTGELFF.

This rearrangement joins TRBV27 to TRBJ2-7; D is ambiguous. The V end was cut by 4 bases, the J end by 2 bases, with 6 bases between. The CDR3 consists of 12 residues. Germline-derived CDR1 and CDR2 are MNHEY and SMNVEV (reference sequence). Written as DNA, the CDR3 is TGTGCCAGCAGTTACAGAACCTACGAGCAGTACTTC. Its translation is CASSYRTYEQYF.

The chain recombines TRBV29-1 with TRBJ2-7, with D unresolved. The CDR3 contains 14 residues. V dropped 4 bases and J dropped 2 bases, with 15 bases sitting between them. CDR1 is SQVTM, CDR2 ANQGSEA, per germline. CDR3 sequence (DNA): TGCAGCGTTGGCGGAGAGCTCGACCCCTACGAGCAGTACTTC. Amino acids: CSVGGELDPYEQYF.

V gene TRBV14 combines with J gene TRBJ2-1; TRBD2 matches at 8 bases. This CDR3 is 16 amino acids long. V lost 4 bases to trimming and J lost 8 bases; unmatched junction nucleotides: 13. Looked up from germline, CDR1 is SGHDN and CDR2 is FVKESK. CDR3 in amino acids: CASSPLLSGANHEQFF. CDR3 nucleotide sequence: TGTGCCAGCAGCCCGTTACTTAGCGGGGCCAACCATGAGCAGTTCTTC.

The rearrangement joins TRBV6-1 to TRBJ1-3, with TRBD1 matching 10 bases. The V gene end was trimmed by 6 bases and the J gene end by 7 bases; junction bases not matched to a gene: 9. Germline V CDR1 and CDR2: MNHNS, SASEGT. This CDR3 is 15 amino acids long. In DNA, the CDR3 is TGTGCCAGCAGGGGGACAGGGGCCCGTCGGAACACCATATATTTT. This gives the protein CASRGTGARRNTIYF.

This chain links TRBV6-1 with TRBJ2-1; D may be TRBD2 (6 bases). Trimming took off 7 bases at V and 9 bases at J, with 19 bases between the two ends. Germline V CDR1 and CDR2: MNHNS, SASEGT. The CDR3 is 14 residues long. The CDR3 nucleotides are TGTGCCAGCAAGGGGTCAGCGGGTAAGAGTGAGCAGTTCTTC. Translated: CASKGSAGKSEQFF.

The CDR3 coding sequence is TGTGCCAGCAGTTACGTGGCAGGGTCTATCTACGAGCAGTACTTC. Amino acids: CASSYVAGSIYEQYF. V is TRBV6-5 and J is TRBJ2-7; D is perhaps TRBD1 (5 bases). Germline lookup yields CDR1 MNHEY and CDR2 SVGAGI. CDR3 size: 15 residues. V lost 2 bases and J 3 bases, leaving 14 bases between the germline ends.

This rearrangement joins TRBV29-1 to TRBJ1-2, with D unclear. Germline V gene lookup returns CDR1 SQVTM and CDR2 ANQGSEA. Trimming cost V 0 bases and J 2 bases, with 4 bases left between them. The CDR3 sequence is 12 residues long. For the CDR3, the DNA is TGCAGCGTTGAAGACAGAAACTATGGCTACACCTTC. This encodes CSVEDRNYGYTF.

The chain links TRBV11-2 to TRBJ1-2; D unclear. Trimming stripped 1 base from V and 8 bases from J, with 11 bases between. The CDR3 consists of 13 residues. Germline loops: CDR1 SGHAT, CDR2 FQNNGV. The CDR3 bases are TGTGCCAGCAGCTTAGTACAGTCGAGAGGCTACACCTTC. It codes for CASSLVQSRGYTF. The full variable domain, rest sourced from reference TRBV11-2 and TRBJ1-2, is EAGVAQSPRYKIIEKRQSVAFWCNPISGHATLYWYQQILGQGPKLLIQFQNNGVVDDSQLPKDRFSAERLKGVDSTLKIQPAKLEDSAVYLCASSLVQSRGYTFGSGTRLTVV.

The chain recombines TRBV6-5 with TRBJ2-7, with TRBD2 matching 11 bases. V gave up 6 bases and J gave up 4 bases; unmatched junction bases: 8. The CDR3 runs to 15 residues. The germline V gene has CDR1 MNHEY and CDR2 SVGAGI. The CDR3 reads CASSLATSGTYEQYF. The DNA of the CDR3 is TGTGCCAGCAGCCTTGCGACTAGCGGGACATACGAGCAGTACTTC.

The gene calls are TRBV27 and TRBJ1-1; D might be TRBD1 (5 bases). Germline CDR1 and CDR2: MNHEY and SMNVEV (reference sequence). V dropped 5 bases and J dropped 1 base, with 5 bases sitting between them. The CDR3 is 12 amino acids. The CDR3 spells CASSTGNTEAFF. CDR3 DNA: TGTGCCAGCAGTACAGGGAACACTGAAGCTTTCTTT.

The CDR3 region has the DNA TGCGCCAGCAGAAACAGGGGAAATAGCAATCAGCCCCAGCATTTT. Protein sequence: CASRNRGNSNQPQHF. The V gene is TRBV10-1, the J gene TRBJ1-5; 7 positions agree with TRBD1. The CDR3 is 15 amino acids. CDR1 is WNHNN, CDR2 SYGVQD, per germline (reference sequence). Trimming took 6 bases from V and 0 from J; bases not matched to a gene: 5.

V usage is TRBV28 and J usage is TRBJ2-7; 8 bases fit TRBD2. CDR3 length: 16 residues. J gave up 1 base and V 5 bases, and 10 bases lay outside the gene matches. The germline V gene encodes CDR1 MDHEN and CDR2 SYDVKM. CDR3 DNA: TGTGCCAGCAGTCGGTTTAGCGGGATCGAGTCCTACGAGCAGTACTTC. Translating it yields CASSRFSGIESYEQYF.

V is TRBV2 and J is TRBJ1-4; D is undetermined. The V end was cut by 5 bases, the J end by 8 bases, with 15 bases between. This CDR3 is 14 amino acids long. Germline CDR1 and CDR2: SNHLY and FYNNEI. The CDR3 DNA is TGTGCCAGCAGTACCGCCCGGGTCCGGGAAAAACTGTTTTTT. Its translation is CASSTARVREKLFF.

This clone came up a few times. V gene TRBV25-1 combines with J gene TRBJ1-1, with TRBD1 as a possible D gene (5 bases). Trimming left V 7 bases short and J 3 bases short, with 18 bases between. The germline CDR1 and CDR2 sequences are MGHDK and SYGVNS. The CDR3 is 15 amino acids. The CDR3: CASTRGQGRYTEAFF. Written as DNA, the CDR3 is TGTGCCAGCACCCGAGGGCAGGGAAGGTACACTGAAGCTTTCTTT.

In DNA, the CDR3 is TGCAGTGCTAGAAGTGAAGCTTTCTTT. Translating it yields CSARSEAFF. The chain joins TRBV20-1 to TRBJ1-1; D not certain. V was pared by 2 bases and J by 7 bases, with 2 bases between. CDR1 and CDR2 (germline): DFQATT, SNEGSKA (reference sequence). The CDR3 has 9 amino acids.

In its sample, this clone was seen once. The chain uses TRBV11-3 and TRBJ2-5, with 8 bases lining up with TRBD1. The CDR3 sequence is 14 residues long. Germline loops: CDR1 SGHNT, CDR2 YENEEA. V shed 4 bases, J shed 1 base, and the junction held 2 bases outside the gene matches. The CDR3 spells CASSSGQGQETQYF. The CDR3 DNA follows: TGTGCCAGCAGCTCCGGACAGGGCCAAGAGACCCAGTACTTC.

The chain is built from TRBV10-1 and TRBJ2-5; 7 bases match TRBD1. Germline V gene data show CDR1 as WNHNN and CDR2 as SYGVQD (reference sequence). The CDR3 covers 15 residues. V was clipped by 2 bases and J by 5 bases; unmatched bases: 8. CDR3 nucleotides: TGCGCCAGCAGTGAGAGTTCCAGGGGGACGGAGACCCAGTACTTC. Translation gives CASSESSRGTETQYF.

The rearrangement joins TRBV6-1 to TRBJ1-4; D might be TRBD1 (6 bases). Between the trimmed V and J ends, which lost 3 bases and 3 bases, there was a span of 8 bases. The germline gives CDR1 MNHNS, CDR2 SASEGT. This CDR3 contains 14 residues. In DNA, the CDR3 is TGTGCCAGCAGTGATCAGGGGTCTAATGAAAAACTGTTTTTT. As protein: CASSDQGSNEKLFF.

V is TRBV5-1 and J is TRBJ2-1; D may be TRBD2 (5 bases). Per the germline V gene, CDR1 is SGHRS and CDR2 is YFSETQ. CDR3 length equals 17 residues. The germline V and J ends were trimmed by 0 bases and 1 base, with 14 bases remaining between them. The CDR3 DNA reads TGCGCCAGCAGCTTGGAGCCATTAGGGAGTTCCTACAATGAGCAGTTCTTC. Residues: CASSLEPLGSSYNEQFF.

The chain employs TRBV27 and TRBJ2-3; a possible D gene is TRBD2 (5 bases). V was clipped by 3 bases and J by 5 bases, with 12 bases between them. The germline V gene has CDR1 MNHEY and CDR2 SMNVEV (reference sequence). This CDR3 region has 14 residues. The CDR3 nucleotides read TGTGCCAGCAGTTTTTTTACACGGGGAGATACGCAGTATTTT. Amino acid sequence: CASSFFTRGDTQYF.

The J gene is TRBJ2-5, the V gene TRBV12-5; D perhaps matches TRBD2 (6 bases). The germline V gene encodes CDR1 LGHNT and CDR2 FRNRAP. This CDR3 is built from 13 residues. V gave up 6 bases and J gave up 7 bases, with 15 bases separating them. CDR3 sequence reads: CASGGPGGWTQYF. The CDR3 nucleotides are TGTGCTAGTGGGGGCCCCGGGGGTTGGACCCAGTACTTC. Using reference TRBV12-5 and TRBJ2-5 for the parts outside the CDR3, the full variable domain is DARVTQTPRHKVTEMGQEVTMRCQPILGHNTVFWYRQTMMQGLELLAYFRNRAPLDDSGMPKDRFSAEMPDATLATLKIQPSEPRDSAVYFCASGGPGGWTQYFGPGTRLLVL.